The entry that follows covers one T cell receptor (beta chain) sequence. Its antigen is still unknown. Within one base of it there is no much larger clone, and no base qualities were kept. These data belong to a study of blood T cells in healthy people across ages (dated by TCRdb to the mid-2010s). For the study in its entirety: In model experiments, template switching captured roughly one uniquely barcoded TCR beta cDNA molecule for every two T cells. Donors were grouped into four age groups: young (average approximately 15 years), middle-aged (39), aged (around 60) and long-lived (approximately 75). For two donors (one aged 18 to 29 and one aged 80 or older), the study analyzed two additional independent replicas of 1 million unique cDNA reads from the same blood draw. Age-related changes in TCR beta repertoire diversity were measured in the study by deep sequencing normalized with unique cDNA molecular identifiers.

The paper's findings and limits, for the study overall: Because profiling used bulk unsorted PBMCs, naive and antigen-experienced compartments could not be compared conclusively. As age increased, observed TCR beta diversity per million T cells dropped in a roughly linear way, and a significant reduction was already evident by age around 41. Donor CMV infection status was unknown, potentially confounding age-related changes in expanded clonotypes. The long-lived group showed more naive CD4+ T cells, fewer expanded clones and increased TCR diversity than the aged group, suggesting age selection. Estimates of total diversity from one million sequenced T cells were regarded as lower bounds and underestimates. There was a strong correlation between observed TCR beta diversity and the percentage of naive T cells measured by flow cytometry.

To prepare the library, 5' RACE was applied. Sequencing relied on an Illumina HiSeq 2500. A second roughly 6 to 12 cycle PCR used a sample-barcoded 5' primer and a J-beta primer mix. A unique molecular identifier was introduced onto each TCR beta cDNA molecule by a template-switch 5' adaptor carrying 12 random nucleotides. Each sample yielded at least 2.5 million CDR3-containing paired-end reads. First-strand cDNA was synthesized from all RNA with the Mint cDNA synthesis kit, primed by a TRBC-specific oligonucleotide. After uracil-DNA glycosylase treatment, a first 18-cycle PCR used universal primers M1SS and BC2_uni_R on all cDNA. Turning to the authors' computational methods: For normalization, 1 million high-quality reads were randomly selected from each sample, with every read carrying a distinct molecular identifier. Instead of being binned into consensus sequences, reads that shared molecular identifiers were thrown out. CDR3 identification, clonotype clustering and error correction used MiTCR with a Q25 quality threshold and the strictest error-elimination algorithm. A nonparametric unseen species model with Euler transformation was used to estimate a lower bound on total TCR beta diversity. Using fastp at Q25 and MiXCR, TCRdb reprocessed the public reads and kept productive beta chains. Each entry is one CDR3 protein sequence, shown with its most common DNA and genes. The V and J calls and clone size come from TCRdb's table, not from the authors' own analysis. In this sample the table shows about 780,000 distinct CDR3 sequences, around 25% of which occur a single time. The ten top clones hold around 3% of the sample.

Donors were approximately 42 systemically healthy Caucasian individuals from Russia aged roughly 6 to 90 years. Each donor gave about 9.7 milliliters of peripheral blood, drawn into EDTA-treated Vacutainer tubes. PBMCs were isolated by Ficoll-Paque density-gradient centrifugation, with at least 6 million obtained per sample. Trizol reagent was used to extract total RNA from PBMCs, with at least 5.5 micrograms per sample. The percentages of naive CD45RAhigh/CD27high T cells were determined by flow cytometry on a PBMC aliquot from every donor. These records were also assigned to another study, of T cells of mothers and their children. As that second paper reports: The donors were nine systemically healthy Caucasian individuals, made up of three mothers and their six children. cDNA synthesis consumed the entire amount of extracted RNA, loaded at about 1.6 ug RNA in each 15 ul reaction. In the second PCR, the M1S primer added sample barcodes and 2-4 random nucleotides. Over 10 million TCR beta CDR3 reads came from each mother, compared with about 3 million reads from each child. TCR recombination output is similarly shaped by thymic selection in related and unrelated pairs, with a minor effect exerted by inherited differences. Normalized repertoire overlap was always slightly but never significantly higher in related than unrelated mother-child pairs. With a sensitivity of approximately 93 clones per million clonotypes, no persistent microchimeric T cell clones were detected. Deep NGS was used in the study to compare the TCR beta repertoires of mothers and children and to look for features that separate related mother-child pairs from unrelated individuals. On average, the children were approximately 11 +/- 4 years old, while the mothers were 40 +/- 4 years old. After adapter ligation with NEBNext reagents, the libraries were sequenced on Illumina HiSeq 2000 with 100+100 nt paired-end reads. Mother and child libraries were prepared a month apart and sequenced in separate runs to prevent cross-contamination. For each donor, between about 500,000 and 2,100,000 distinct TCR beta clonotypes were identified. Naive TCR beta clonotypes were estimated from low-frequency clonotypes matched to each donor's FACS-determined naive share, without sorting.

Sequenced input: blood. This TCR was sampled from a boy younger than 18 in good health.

The bases are TGTGCCAGCAGCCCCGCCCCCCCCGGAGACACTGAAGCTTTCTTT. This translates into CASSPAPPGDTEAFF. The V gene is TRBV12-3 or TRBV12-4 and the J gene is TRBJ1-1, with the D gene too uncertain to name. V is clipped by 6 bases and J by 3 bases, and the sequence between their germline boundaries is 17 bases long. The CDR3 runs 15 amino acids, cysteine and phenylalanine included. Just CDR3 DNA is preserved here, 45 bases in frame from base 1.